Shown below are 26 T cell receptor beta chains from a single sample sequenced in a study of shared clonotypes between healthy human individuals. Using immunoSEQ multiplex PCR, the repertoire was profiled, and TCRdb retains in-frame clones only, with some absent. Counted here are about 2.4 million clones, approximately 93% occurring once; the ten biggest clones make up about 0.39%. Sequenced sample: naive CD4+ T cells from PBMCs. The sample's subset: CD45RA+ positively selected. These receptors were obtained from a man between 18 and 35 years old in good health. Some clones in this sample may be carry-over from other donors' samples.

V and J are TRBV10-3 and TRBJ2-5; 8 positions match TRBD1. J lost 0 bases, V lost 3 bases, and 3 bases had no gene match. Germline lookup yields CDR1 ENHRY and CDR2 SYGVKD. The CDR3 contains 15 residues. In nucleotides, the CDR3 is TGTGCCATCAGTGAATCGACAGGGGACCAAGAGACCCAGTACTTC. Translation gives CAISESTGDQETQYF.

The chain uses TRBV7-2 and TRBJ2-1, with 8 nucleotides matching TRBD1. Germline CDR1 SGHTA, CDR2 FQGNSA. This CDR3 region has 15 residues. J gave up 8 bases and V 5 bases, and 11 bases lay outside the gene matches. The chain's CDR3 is CASSRLIQGVDEQFF. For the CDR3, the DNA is TGTGCCAGCAGCCGTCTGATACAGGGGGTGGATGAGCAGTTCTTC.

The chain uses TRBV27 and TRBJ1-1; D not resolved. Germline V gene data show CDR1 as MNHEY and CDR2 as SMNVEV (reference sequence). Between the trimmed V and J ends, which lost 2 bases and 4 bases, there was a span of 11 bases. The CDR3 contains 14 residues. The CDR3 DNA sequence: TGTGCCAGCAGTTTAAGTAGGTTCAGCACTGAAGCTTTCTTT. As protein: CASSLSRFSTEAFF.

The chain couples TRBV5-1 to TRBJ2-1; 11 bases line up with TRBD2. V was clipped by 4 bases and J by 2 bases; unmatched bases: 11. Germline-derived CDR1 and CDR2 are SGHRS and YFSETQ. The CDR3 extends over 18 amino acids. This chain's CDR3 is CASSRTSGWRGPYNEQFF. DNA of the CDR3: TGCGCCAGCAGCCGGACTAGCGGGTGGAGGGGCCCCTACAATGAGCAGTTCTTC.

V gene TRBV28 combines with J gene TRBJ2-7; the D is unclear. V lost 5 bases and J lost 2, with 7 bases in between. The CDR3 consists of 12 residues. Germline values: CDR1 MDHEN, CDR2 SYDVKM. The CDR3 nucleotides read TGTGCCAGCAGTACATTCACCTACGAGCAGTACTTC. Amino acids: CASSTFTYEQYF.

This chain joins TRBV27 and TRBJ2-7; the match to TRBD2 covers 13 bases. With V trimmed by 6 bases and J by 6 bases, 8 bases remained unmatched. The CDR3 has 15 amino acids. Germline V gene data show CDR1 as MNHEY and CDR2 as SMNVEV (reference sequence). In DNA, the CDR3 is TGTGCCAGCAGGGGACTAGCGGGGCCGAGGGGCGAGCAGTACTTC. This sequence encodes CASRGLAGPRGEQYF.

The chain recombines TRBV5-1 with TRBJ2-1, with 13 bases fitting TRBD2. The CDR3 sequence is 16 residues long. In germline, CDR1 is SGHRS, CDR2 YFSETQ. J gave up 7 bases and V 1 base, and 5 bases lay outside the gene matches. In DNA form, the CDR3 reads TGCGCCAGCAGCTTGAACGGACTAGCGGGAGCTAATGAGCAGTTCTTC. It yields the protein CASSLNGLAGANEQFF.

The CDR3: CASSLLPGLAGETQYF. The CDR3 bases are TGTGCCAGCTCGCTTCTCCCGGGACTAGCGGGAGAGACCCAGTACTTC. This sequence joins TRBV18 and TRBJ2-5; 12 bases map to TRBD2. The CDR3 consists of 16 residues. Germline V lookup: CDR1 KGHSH, CDR2 LQKENI. V was clipped by 6 bases and J by 4 bases; unmatched bases: 9.

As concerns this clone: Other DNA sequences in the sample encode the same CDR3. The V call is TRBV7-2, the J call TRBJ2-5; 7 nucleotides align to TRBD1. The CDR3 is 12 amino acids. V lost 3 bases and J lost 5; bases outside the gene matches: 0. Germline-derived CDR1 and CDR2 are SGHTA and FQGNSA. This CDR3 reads CASSFRGETQYF. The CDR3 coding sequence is TGTGCCAGCAGCTTCAGGGGGGAGACCCAGTACTTC.

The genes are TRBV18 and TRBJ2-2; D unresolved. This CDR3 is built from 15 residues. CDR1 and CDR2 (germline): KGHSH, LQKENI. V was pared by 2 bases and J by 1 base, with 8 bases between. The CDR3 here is CASSPMRLNTGELFF. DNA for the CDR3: TGTGCCAGCTCACCAATGCGGCTGAACACCGGGGAGCTGTTTTTT.

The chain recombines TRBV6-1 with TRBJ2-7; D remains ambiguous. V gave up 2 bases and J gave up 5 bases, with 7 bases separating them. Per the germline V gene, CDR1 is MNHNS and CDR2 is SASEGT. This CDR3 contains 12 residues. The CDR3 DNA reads TGTGCCAGCAGTGAATGGGCAGACGAGCAGTACTTC. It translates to CASSEWADEQYF.

In DNA form, the CDR3 reads TGTGCCTGGAGTGAGAGTTGGGGGGCAGGCACTGAAGCTTTCTTT. It codes for CAWSESWGAGTEAFF. This chain connects TRBV30 to TRBJ1-1; possibly TRBD1 for D (6 bases). CDR1 GTSNPN and CDR2 SVGIG come from the germline V gene (reference sequence). V was pared by 1 base and J by 4 bases, with 16 bases between. The CDR3 length is 15 residues. Complete variable domain (other parts from reference TRBV30 and TRBJ1-1): SQTIHQWPATLVQPVGSPLSLECTVEGTSNPNLYWYRQAAGRGLQLLFYSVGIGQISSEVPQNLSASRPQDRQFILSSKKLLLSDSGFYLCAWSESWGAGTEAFFGQGTRLTVV.

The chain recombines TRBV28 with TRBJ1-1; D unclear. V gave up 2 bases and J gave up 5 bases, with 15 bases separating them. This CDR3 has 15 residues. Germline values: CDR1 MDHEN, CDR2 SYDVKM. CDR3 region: CASSLRLAGRTEAFF. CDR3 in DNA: TGTGCCAGCAGTTTACGCTTGGCGGGGAGGACTGAAGCTTTCTTT. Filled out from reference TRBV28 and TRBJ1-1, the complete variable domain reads DVKVTQSSRYLVKRTGEKVFLECVQDMDHENMFWYRQDPGLGLRLIYFSYDVKMKEKGDIPEGYSVSREKKERFSLILESASTNQTSMYLCASSLRLAGRTEAFFGQGTRLTVV.

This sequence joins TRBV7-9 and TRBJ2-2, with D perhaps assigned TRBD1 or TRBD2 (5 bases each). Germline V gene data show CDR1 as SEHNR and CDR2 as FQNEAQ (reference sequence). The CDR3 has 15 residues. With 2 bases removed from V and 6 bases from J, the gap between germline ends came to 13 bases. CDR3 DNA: TGTGCCAGCAGCTTACCACTGGGGGACGCCGGGGAGCTGTTTTTT. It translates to CASSLPLGDAGELFF.

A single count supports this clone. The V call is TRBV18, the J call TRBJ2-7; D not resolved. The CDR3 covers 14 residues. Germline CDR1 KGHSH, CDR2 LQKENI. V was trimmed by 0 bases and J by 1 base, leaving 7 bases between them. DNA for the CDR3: TGTGCCAGCTCACCACCTACAGTTTCCTACGAGCAGTACTTC. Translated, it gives CASSPPTVSYEQYF.

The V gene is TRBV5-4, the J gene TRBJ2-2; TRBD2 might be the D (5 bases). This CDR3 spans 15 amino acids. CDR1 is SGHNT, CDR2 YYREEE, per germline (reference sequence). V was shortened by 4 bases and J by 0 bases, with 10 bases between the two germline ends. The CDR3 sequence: CASSVSGTNTGELFF. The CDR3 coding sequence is TGTGCCAGCAGCGTCAGCGGAACGAACACCGGGGAGCTGTTTTTT.

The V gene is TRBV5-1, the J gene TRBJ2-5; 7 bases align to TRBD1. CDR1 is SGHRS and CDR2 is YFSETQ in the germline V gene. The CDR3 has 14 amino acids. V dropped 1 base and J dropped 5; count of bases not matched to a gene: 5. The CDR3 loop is CASSLNTGEETQYF. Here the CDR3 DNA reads TGCGCCAGCAGCTTGAATACAGGGGAGGAGACCCAGTACTTC.

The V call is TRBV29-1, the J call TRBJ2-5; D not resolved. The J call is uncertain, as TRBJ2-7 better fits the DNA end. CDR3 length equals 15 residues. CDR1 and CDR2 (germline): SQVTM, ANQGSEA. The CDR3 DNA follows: TGCAGCGTTGTTACCACCCTTCTTAGCTCCTACGAGCAGTACTTC. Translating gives CSVVTTLLSSYEQYF.

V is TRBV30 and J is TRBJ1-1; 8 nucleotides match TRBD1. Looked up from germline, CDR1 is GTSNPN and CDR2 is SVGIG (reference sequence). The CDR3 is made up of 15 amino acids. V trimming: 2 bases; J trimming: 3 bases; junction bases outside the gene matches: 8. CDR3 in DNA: TGTGCCTGGAGTCCCACAGGGGGGAGGTACACTGAAGCTTTCTTT. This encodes CAWSPTGGRYTEAFF.

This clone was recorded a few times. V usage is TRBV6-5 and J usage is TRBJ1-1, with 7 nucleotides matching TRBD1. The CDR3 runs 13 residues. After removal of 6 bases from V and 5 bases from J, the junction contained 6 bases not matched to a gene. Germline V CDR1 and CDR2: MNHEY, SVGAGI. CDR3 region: CASRNRGGTEAFF. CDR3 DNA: TGTGCCAGCAGAAACAGGGGAGGGACTGAAGCTTTCTTT.

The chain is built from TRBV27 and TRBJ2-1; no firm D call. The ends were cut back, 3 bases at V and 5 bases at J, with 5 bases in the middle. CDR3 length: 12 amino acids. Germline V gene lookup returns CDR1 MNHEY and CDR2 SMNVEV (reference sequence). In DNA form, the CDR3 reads TGTGCCAGCAGTTTCTACCACAATGAGCAGTTCTTC. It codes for CASSFYHNEQFF.

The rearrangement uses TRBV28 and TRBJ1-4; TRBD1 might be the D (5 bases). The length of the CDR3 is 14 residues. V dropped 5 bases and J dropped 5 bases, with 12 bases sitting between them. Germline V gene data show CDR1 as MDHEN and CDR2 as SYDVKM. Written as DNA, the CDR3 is TGTGCCAGCAGTGACAGCGCGGGGAATGAAAAACTGTTTTTT. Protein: CASSDSAGNEKLFF.

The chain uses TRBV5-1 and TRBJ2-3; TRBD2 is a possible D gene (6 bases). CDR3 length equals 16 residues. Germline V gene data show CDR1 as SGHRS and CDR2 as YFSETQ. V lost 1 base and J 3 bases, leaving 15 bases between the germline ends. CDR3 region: CASSLRLADVTDTQYF. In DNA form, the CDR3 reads TGCGCCAGCAGCTTGCGTTTAGCGGATGTTACAGATACGCAGTATTTT.

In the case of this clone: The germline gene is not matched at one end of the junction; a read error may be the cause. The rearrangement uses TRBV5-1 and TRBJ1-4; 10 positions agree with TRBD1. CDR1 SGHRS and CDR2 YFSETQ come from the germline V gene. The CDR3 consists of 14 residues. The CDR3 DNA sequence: TGCGCCAGCACCTTGGGGACAGGGGATGAAAAACTGTTTTTT. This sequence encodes CASTLGTGDEKLFF.

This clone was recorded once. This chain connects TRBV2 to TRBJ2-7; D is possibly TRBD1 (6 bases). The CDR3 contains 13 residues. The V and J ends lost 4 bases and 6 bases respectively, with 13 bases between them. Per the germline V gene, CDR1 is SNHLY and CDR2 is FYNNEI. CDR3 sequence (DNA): TGTGCCAGCAGTGCCACAGTGACAGGCGAGCAGTACTTC. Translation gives CASSATVTGEQYF.

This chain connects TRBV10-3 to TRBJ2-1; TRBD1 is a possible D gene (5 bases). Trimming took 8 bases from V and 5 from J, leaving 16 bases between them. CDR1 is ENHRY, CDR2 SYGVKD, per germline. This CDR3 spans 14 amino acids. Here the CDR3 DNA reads TGTGCCATCGGGGTGGGGCCCGTGGACAATGAGCAGTTCTTC. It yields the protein CAIGVGPVDNEQFF.